The entry below gives a single T cell receptor beta chain sequence along with its context. Antigen unknown. The V segment lost 5 bases and the J segment 7 bases; nucleotides outside the gene matches: 5. Looked up from germline, CDR1 is DFQATT and CDR2 is SNEGSKA (reference sequence). The CDR3 contains 13 residues. With a J-beta primer mix and a sample-barcoded 5' primer, a second PCR ran about 7 to 12 cycles. TCRdb reprocessed the 5' RACE reads via MiXCR and lists one record per CDR3 protein. The sample lists 1.5 million to 2 million distinct CDR3 sequences; roughly two fifths were seen once. The data were obtained in a study of blood T cells in healthy people across ages. Findings and limits, study-wide: TCR beta diversity correlated strongly with naive T cell percentage.

Source material: blood. V gene TRBV20-1 combines with J gene TRBJ2-1; 10 bases are shared with TRBD1. This TCR was recovered from a human donor in good health. The CDR3 protein is CSAPGQGGNEQFF. For the CDR3, the DNA is TGCAGTGCTCCCGGACAGGGGGGGAATGAGCAGTTCTTC.